Given below is one T cell receptor (beta chain) in context. This record comes from a study of blood T cells in healthy people across ages. Sample-barcoded 5' priming and a J-beta primer mix drove a second PCR of roughly 7 to 11 cycles. TCRdb redid the calling of the 5' RACE reads with MiXCR, one entry per CDR3 protein. The sample contains about 800,000 distinct CDR3 sequences, 20% to 25% of which appear only once. These same records also appear under a second study, on T cells of mothers and their children. From that paper: A few healthy Caucasian mothers gave samples, and so did their six children. Random nucleotides (2-4) and sample barcodes were added by the M1S primer used in the second PCR.

The source material was blood. The clonotype was recovered from a boy between 10 and 17 years old in good health.

The CDR3 DNA sequence: TGCAGCGTTGAAGAAGGGGGGAGCCGGGCCTACGAGCAGTACTTC. Translating gives CSVEEGGSRAYEQYF. The chain is built from TRBV29-1 and TRBJ2-7, with D possibly being TRBD1 or TRBD2 (6 bases each). Trimming took off 0 bases at V and 2 bases at J, with 14 bases between the two ends. The CDR3 length is 15 residues. From germline, CDR1 is SQVTM and CDR2 ANQGSEA.